Below, 21 T cell receptor beta chains from the same sample are listed, as sequenced in a study of blood T cell repertoires in COVID-19. Profiled with immunoSEQ multiplex PCR; TCRdb holds only in-frame clones, not every one. The table includes hundreds of thousands of clones, 80% to 90% detected once. Sequenced: PBMCs or T cells enriched from blood (not recorded which). Receptor source: a woman aged 18-29 years who had recovered from COVID-19.

The V gene is TRBV9, the J gene TRBJ2-2; 8 bases map to TRBD1. The J segment lost 3 bases and the V segment lost 0 bases, leaving 4 bases of the junction unmatched. CDR3 length equals 16 residues. Germline V gives CDR1 SGDLS, CDR2 YYNGEE. CDR3 sequence reads: CASSVAGTGYTGELFF. CDR3 nucleotide sequence: TGTGCCAGCAGCGTAGCGGGGACAGGTTACACCGGGGAGCTGTTTTTT.

The rearrangement joins TRBV18 to TRBJ1-1; no reliable D call. Trimming took off 3 bases at V and 4 bases at J, with 21 bases between the two ends. The CDR3 length is 17 residues. Germline loops: CDR1 KGHSH, CDR2 LQKENI. DNA of the CDR3: TGTGCCAGCTCACCTGATAAGGCCTTTTGGGGAGGCACTGAAGCTTTCTTT. This sequence encodes CASSPDKAFWGGTEAFF.

The chain employs TRBV3-1 (or the pseudogene TRBV3-2) and TRBJ2-2, with 9 bases lining up with TRBD2. Germline assignment: CDR1 LGHDT and CDR2 YNNKEL (reference sequence). After removal of 0 bases from V and 5 bases from J, the junction contained 13 bases not matched to a gene. The CDR3 consists of 19 residues. The CDR3 is CASSQDRSATSGRTGELFF. In nucleotides, the CDR3 is TGTGCCAGCAGCCAAGATCGGTCGGCGACTAGCGGTAGAACCGGGGAGCTGTTTTTT.

The chain links TRBV7-9 to TRBJ1-1; TRBD1 matches at 8 bases. This CDR3 is 17 amino acids long. Germline CDR1 is SEHNR and CDR2 is FQNEAQ (reference sequence). The V gene end was trimmed by 5 bases and the J gene end by 8 bases; junction bases not matched to a gene: 19. This chain's CDR3 is CASSAYYPGQERREAFF. As DNA, the CDR3 is TGTGCCAGCAGCGCCTACTATCCGGGACAGGAGAGACGGGAAGCTTTCTTT.

V and J are TRBV7-2 and TRBJ2-4, with 15 bases fitting TRBD2. The trim removed 8 bases at V and 15 bases at J, leaving 8 bases unmatched. The CDR3 consists of 13 residues. From germline, CDR1 is SGHTA and CDR2 FQGNSA. The CDR3: CASGYGTSGGRYF. The DNA of the CDR3 is TGTGCCAGCGGGTACGGGACTAGCGGGGGGAGGTACTTC.

The chain joins TRBV4-1 to TRBJ1-6, with 11 bases that match TRBD1. The CDR3 runs 17 residues. J was trimmed by 4 bases and V by 1 base; bases with no gene match: 3. Germline V gene sequence: CDR1 MGHRA, CDR2 YSYEKL. The CDR3 DNA follows: TGCGCCAGCAGCCAAGGGGACAGGGGGATTTATAATTCACCCCTCCACTTT. It yields the protein CASSQGDRGIYNSPLHF.

This chain links TRBV29-1 with TRBJ2-7, with D possibly being TRBD1 (6 bases). Germline assignment: CDR1 SQVTM and CDR2 ANQGSEA. Trimming pared 5 bases from V and 0 bases from J, leaving 11 bases between. The CDR3 sequence is 13 residues long. The CDR3 nucleotides read TGCAGCGTTTCTAGGGACACCTCCTACGAGCAGTACTTC. As protein: CSVSRDTSYEQYF.

V and J are TRBV5-6 and TRBJ2-1, with TRBD2 as a possible D gene (6 bases). Deletions cut 1 base from V and 4 bases from J, with 18 bases between. The CDR3 runs to 17 residues. Germline V CDR1 and CDR2: SGHDT, YYEEEE. DNA of the CDR3: TGTGCCAGCAGCTTGCTGATAGCGGAATCCTCTTACAATGAGCAGTTCTTC. As protein: CASSLLIAESSYNEQFF.

The genes are TRBV27 and TRBJ1-4; TRBD1 is a possible D gene (5 bases). The V end lost 3 bases, the J end lost 5 bases, and 13 bases lay between the germline ends. This CDR3 has 15 amino acids. Germline V gene data show CDR1 as MNHEY and CDR2 as SMNVEV (reference sequence). This CDR3 reads CASSFWGRKNEKLFF. In DNA, the CDR3 is TGTGCCAGCAGTTTCTGGGGCAGAAAGAATGAAAAACTGTTTTTT.

The CDR3 coding sequence is TGTGCCAGCATCAGACAGAAAGAAGCTTTCTTT. Protein product: CASIRQKEAFF. The chain is built from TRBV27 and TRBJ1-1; D possibly corresponds to TRBD1 (5 bases). V was shortened by 7 bases and J by 8 bases, with 11 bases between the two germline ends. The V gene's germline CDR1 is MNHEY and CDR2 SMNVEV (reference sequence). This CDR3 comprises 11 residues.

This clone came up once. V is TRBV7-8 and J is TRBJ1-5; D unresolved. The CDR3 length is 13 residues. Germline CDR1 is SGHVS and CDR2 is FQNEAQ. With 6 bases removed from V and 6 bases from J, the gap between germline ends came to 12 bases. The CDR3: CASRLERAQPQHF. CDR3 DNA sequence: TGTGCCAGCAGGCTCGAGCGGGCTCAGCCCCAGCATTTT.

The chain couples TRBV6-5 to TRBJ1-1; possible D gene TRBD1, 5 bases. V lost 4 bases, J lost 7 bases, and 13 bases lay in between. Germline CDR1 is MNHEY and CDR2 is SVGAGI. The CDR3 has 13 amino acids. CDR3 protein: CASSSHSDSEAFF. Here the CDR3 DNA reads TGTGCCAGCAGTTCCCACAGTGACAGTGAAGCTTTCTTT.

This sequence joins TRBV4-1 and TRBJ2-1; TRBD1 might be the D (6 bases). V lost 5 bases, J lost 7 bases, and 15 bases lay in between. The CDR3 length is 14 residues. Germline V gene data show CDR1 as MGHRA and CDR2 as YSYEKL. CDR3 nucleotides: TGCGCCAGCAGCTACGAAACAGGGAGAAATGAGCAGTTCTTC. This translates into CASSYETGRNEQFF.

This clone was counted a single time. The rearrangement links TRBV7-3 to TRBJ2-3, with a possible D match to TRBD1 (5 bases). The V end lost 0 bases, the J end lost 3 bases, and 10 bases lay between the germline ends. CDR1 and CDR2 from the germline V gene are SGHTA and FQGTGA. The CDR3 extends over 15 amino acids. CDR3 DNA: TGTGCCAGCAGCTTAACTTGGGCAGGGACAGATACGCAGTATTTT. Amino acid sequence: CASSLTWAGTDTQYF.

The rearrangement joins TRBV19 to TRBJ2-2; 14 positions match TRBD2. The CDR3 spans 19 residues. Germline CDR1 LNHDA, CDR2 SQIVND (reference sequence). Unmatched junction bases numbered 7, after V lost 3 bases and J lost 1 base. In DNA form, the CDR3 reads TGTGCCAGTAGTATTCGACTAGCGGGAGGGCCTCAGAACACCGGGGAGCTGTTTTTT. Translating it yields CASSIRLAGGPQNTGELFF.

The V and J genes are TRBV9 and TRBJ2-1; the D is unclear. In germline, CDR1 is SGDLS, CDR2 YYNGEE. Trimming stripped 0 bases from V and 0 bases from J, with 7 bases between. The CDR3 extends over 15 amino acids. CDR3 protein: CASSVDSGSYNEQFF. In DNA form, the CDR3 reads TGTGCCAGCAGCGTAGACAGTGGCTCCTACAATGAGCAGTTCTTC.

This sequence joins TRBV14 and TRBJ2-3; 9 bases match TRBD2. Germline V CDR1 and CDR2: SGHDN, FVKESK. This CDR3 region has 16 residues. The trim removed 5 bases at V and 3 bases at J, leaving 9 bases unmatched. CDR3: CASSETGTSITDTQYF. The CDR3 DNA sequence: TGTGCCAGCAGCGAAACCGGGACTAGCATAACAGATACGCAGTATTTT.

CDR3 DNA: TGCAGCGCTCGTCCGAACAATTACAATGAGCAGTTCTTC. Its protein product is CSARPNNYNEQFF. This chain connects TRBV29-1 to TRBJ2-1; no clear D. CDR1 is SQVTM and CDR2 is ANQGSEA in the germline V gene. The germline V and J ends were trimmed by 7 bases and 4 bases, with 14 bases remaining between them. This CDR3 spans 13 amino acids.

This clone was seen only a few times. The chain employs TRBV28 and TRBJ1-2, with no clear D. The germline V gene encodes CDR1 MDHEN and CDR2 SYDVKM. CDR3 size: 16 residues. Trimming left V 6 bases short and J 0 bases short, with 17 bases between. The CDR3 DNA reads TGTGCCAGCAGCATACCCCTAGGTTCAGCTAACTATGGCTACACCTTC. This translates into CASSIPLGSANYGYTF.

The rearrangement links TRBV3-1 (or the pseudogene TRBV3-2) to TRBJ1-4; D might be TRBD1 (6 bases). This CDR3 region has 17 residues. The germline gives CDR1 LGHDT, CDR2 YNNKEL (reference sequence). V lost 4 bases and J 0 bases, leaving 15 bases between the germline ends. CDR3 in amino acids: CASSPQTGRATNEKLFF. CDR3 nucleotide sequence: TGTGCCAGCAGCCCGCAGACAGGACGTGCAACTAATGAAAAACTGTTTTTT.

This clone was detected only once. V and J are TRBV28 and TRBJ1-5; D is possibly TRBD1 (6 bases). The germline CDR1 and CDR2 sequences are MDHEN and SYDVKM. This CDR3 has 17 amino acids. Trimming took off 3 bases at V and 4 bases at J, with 19 bases between the two ends. The CDR3 sequence is CASSFGPGKGENQPQHF. The CDR3 region has the DNA TGTGCCAGCAGTTTCGGCCCAGGGAAGGGGGAAAATCAGCCCCAGCATTTT. The full variable domain, its missing parts supplied by reference TRBV28 and TRBJ1-5, is DVKVTQSSRYLVKRTGEKVFLECVQDMDHENMFWYRQDPGLGLRLIYFSYDVKMKEKGDIPEGYSVSREKKERFSLILESASTNQTSMYLCASSFGPGKGENQPQHFGDGTRLSIL.